This entry features one TCR beta chain sequence. Participants reported their clinical history, and cohort assignment relied on those reports. This sample was included in a study of blood T cell repertoires in COVID-19. Study-wide background: PBMCs, B-cell-depleted T cells, or T cells provided the cDNA or gDNA that made up the material.

CDR1 is LNHDA, CDR2 SQIVND, per germline (reference sequence). The CDR3 is made up of 19 amino acids. Trimming took 6 bases from V and 2 from J; bases not matched to a gene: 19. Repertoires were generated with immunoSEQ multiplex PCR, while TCRdb's copy carries only in-frame clones and drops some. The sample consists of roughly 400,000 clones, roughly 88% of them appearing once. This sequence was found in a woman under 30 who had been exposed to COVID-19. The chain combines TRBV19 with TRBJ2-1; 7 nucleotides align to TRBD2. Sequencing used PBMCs or T cells enriched from blood (not recorded which). Here the CDR3 DNA reads TGTGCCAGTAGAAGTGGGATGGCTAGCGGAGATGGCGCCTACAATGAGCAGTTCTTC. Its translation is CASRSGMASGDGAYNEQFF.